This passage covers 3 T cell receptor beta chains from one sample sequenced in a study of human T cells and chemical hapten exposure. TCRdb analysed the RACE reads with MiXCR anew, one entry per CDR3 protein. The table lists about 130,000 distinct CDR3 sequences, approximately 8.3% of them singletons, with 1.5% to 2% in the top ten. Time point given: healthy volunteer bleed at 2 weeks. Unseparated into fractions, whole blood served as the source from which total RNA was extracted. Input material: whole blood. The source of these receptors is a male donor in good health. Some clones in this sample may be carry-over from other donors' samples.

The V and J genes are TRBV7-9 and TRBJ1-5; TRBD1 matches 7 bases. Germline V lookup: CDR1 SEHNR, CDR2 FQNEAQ (reference sequence). The trim removed 2 bases at V and 6 bases at J, leaving 4 bases unmatched. The CDR3 is made up of 14 amino acids. The CDR3 nucleotides read TGTGCCAGCAGCTTATCCCAGGGGGGTCAGCCCCAGCATTTT. It specifies CASSLSQGGQPQHF.

This clonotype occurred a few times. V gene TRBV25-1 combines with J gene TRBJ2-5; D is perhaps TRBD1 (7 bases). Germline values: CDR1 MGHDK, CDR2 SYGVNS. This CDR3 comprises 17 residues. Deletions cut 2 bases from V and 0 bases from J, with 16 bases between. The CDR3 DNA reads as TGTGCCAGCAGTGAAACTGGTCCAGGGGGGTACCAAGAGACCCAGTACTTC. This gives the protein CASSETGPGGYQETQYF.

This clonotype was counted a few times. The rearrangement uses TRBV2 and TRBJ2-5; 10 bases align to TRBD1. J gave up 4 bases and V 5 bases, and 10 bases lay outside the gene matches. Germline loops: CDR1 SNHLY, CDR2 FYNNEI. The CDR3 runs to 16 residues. In nucleotides, the CDR3 is TGTGCCAGCAGTCCCACCGGGACAGGGGTTTCAGAGACCCAGTACTTC. This encodes CASSPTGTGVSETQYF.